This paragraph covers one T cell receptor beta chain sequence. The target antigen is unknown. V shed 0 bases and J 2 bases; nucleotides not matched to a gene: 2. The germline V gene has CDR1 SGHNT and CDR2 YYREEE (reference sequence). The CDR3 contains 15 residues. The data originate from a study of cytomegalovirus exposure and HLA in healthy donors. The study ran its PCR with 60 Vbeta and 13 Jbeta primers. Sequencing was performed with immunoSEQ multiplex PCR; in TCRdb, only in-frame clones are kept and a portion is missing. The sample includes 100,000 to 150,000 clones, about two thirds seen only once; the top ten take 8% to 8.5%. Study outcomes and limitations: There were 150 to 200 TCR beta chains listed as cytomegalovirus-associated.

The receptor was derived from a woman in her thirties or forties in good health and CMV-seropositive. Sequencing was carried out using PBMCs. This chain connects TRBV5-4 to TRBJ2-1, with 7 bases identical to TRBD1. The CDR3 region has the DNA TGTGCCAGCAGCTTGGATCAGGGGGCCTACAATGAGCAGTTCTTC. Protein: CASSLDQGAYNEQFF.